In this sample, the clone carrying this T cell receptor (beta chain) turned up a few times. Its antigen is as yet unknown. The data are from a study of T cell repertoires in cytomegalovirus infection. Study as a whole: Indications of both CMV infection and matching HLA type were provided by public TCR beta signatures.

V shed 0 bases and J shed 6 bases, with 11 bases lying between them. The CDR3 length is 14 residues. Germline V gene data show CDR1 as SGHDN and CDR2 as FVKESK. TCRdb reanalysed the reads using MiXCR and keeps one entry per CDR3 protein. The sample contains some 700,000 distinct CDR3 sequences, roughly 35% of which appear only once. General study results and limits: The response measured ex vivo was dominated by TCR beta clonotypes (HLA-C-restricted and CMV-specific). Frequencies of public TCR beta families were cumulated, and this identified carriers of CMV plus the relevant HLA.

J is TRBJ1-2 and V is TRBV14; D ambiguous. The specimen sequenced was PBMCs. The TCR was taken from a human donor in good health (CMV status not recorded). Some clones in this sample may be carry-over from other donors' samples. CDR3 protein: CASSQETSIHGYTF. DNA of the CDR3: TGTGCCAGCAGCCAAGAGACAAGTATCCATGGCTACACCTTC.